Listed below are T cell receptor beta chains from one sample, sequenced in a study of blood T cell repertoires in COVID-19. Sequencing used immunoSEQ multiplex PCR; TCRdb keeps in-frame clones, though not all of them. The sample includes roughly 86,000 clones, around four fifths seen only once; the top ten take 3.4%. The sample consisted of peripheral blood. The source of these receptors is a man between 50 and 59 years old with acute or convalescent COVID-19. Both conserved end residues are part of each CDR3. Each record gives: CDR3 protein, CDR3 DNA, D gene, clone size, V gene, J gene. D genes are given only for firm matches. Not every row has a clone size; where given, it reads once, few, many or a size class.

CDR3aa: CSVVDRVQEKLFF
CDR3nt: TGCAGCGTTGTGGACAGGGTCCAAGAAAAACTGTTTTTT
d_gene: TRBD1
abundance: NA
v_gene: TRBV29-1
j_gene: TRBJ1-4

CDR3aa: CASSPGRDFDPYNEQFF
CDR3nt: TGTGCCAGCAGCCCGGGTCGGGACTTCGACCCCTACAATGAGCAGTTCTTC
d_gene: NA
abundance: once
v_gene: TRBV11-2
j_gene: TRBJ2-1

CDR3aa: CASSELSLGTYEQYF
CDR3nt: TGTGCCAGCAGTGAACTATCACTAGGTACCTACGAGCAGTACTTC
d_gene: NA
abundance: NA
v_gene: TRBV6-1
j_gene: TRBJ2-7

CDR3aa: CASSSSGGEKLFF
CDR3nt: TGTGCCAGCAGTTCCTCAGGGGGAGAAAAACTGTTTTTT
d_gene: TRBD1
abundance: NA
v_gene: TRBV28
j_gene: TRBJ1-4

CDR3aa: CATSDASGFNEQFF
CDR3nt: TGTGCCACCAGTGACGCTAGCGGGTTCAATGAGCAGTTCTTC
d_gene: TRBD2
abundance: few
v_gene: TRBV24-1
j_gene: TRBJ2-1

CDR3aa: CASSQRAGVSAFF
CDR3nt: TGTGCCAGTAGCCAAAGGGCGGGGGTGTCGGCTTTCTTT
d_gene: NA
abundance: NA
v_gene: TRBV19
j_gene: TRBJ1-1

CDR3aa: CASSPGGSSYNEQFF
CDR3nt: TGCGCCAGCAGCCCGGGAGGGAGCTCCTACAATGAGCAGTTCTTC
d_gene: TRBD2
abundance: NA
v_gene: TRBV4-3
j_gene: TRBJ2-1

CDR3aa: CASSLSNGLLPNSPLHF
CDR3nt: TGTGCCAGCAGCTTATCGAACGGACTGTTGCCGAATTCACCCCTCCACTTT
d_gene: NA
abundance: NA
v_gene: TRBV5-4
j_gene: TRBJ1-6

CDR3aa: CASSLGGASYNEQFF
CDR3nt: TGCGCCAGCAGCCTAGGGGGCGCCTCCTACAATGAGCAGTTCTTC
d_gene: TRBD1
abundance: NA
v_gene: TRBV5-1
j_gene: TRBJ2-1

CDR3aa: CASSYQAGGPDEQYF
CDR3nt: TGTGCCAGCAGTTATCAGGCGGGAGGGCCGGACGAGCAGTACTTC
d_gene: TRBD2
abundance: NA
v_gene: TRBV6-2/TRBV6-3
j_gene: TRBJ2-7

CDR3aa: CAISDIGTGFRGYTF
CDR3nt: TGTGCCATCAGCGATATCGGGACAGGGTTTCGTGGCTACACCTTC
d_gene: TRBD1
abundance: NA
v_gene: TRBV10-3
j_gene: TRBJ1-2

CDR3aa: CASSPPGSGDTGELFF
CDR3nt: TGCGCCAGCAGCCCTCCGGGTAGCGGGGACACCGGGGAGCTGTTTTTT
d_gene: TRBD2
abundance: NA
v_gene: TRBV5-1
j_gene: TRBJ2-2

CDR3aa: CASRLGQLNTEAFF
CDR3nt: TGTGCCAGCAGACTGGGACAGCTGAACACTGAAGCTTTCTTT
d_gene: TRBD1
abundance: NA
v_gene: TRBV6-6
j_gene: TRBJ1-1

CDR3aa: CASIDGTSGSNEQFF
CDR3nt: TGCGCCAGCATCGACGGGACTAGCGGGAGCAATGAGCAGTTCTTC
d_gene: TRBD2
abundance: NA
v_gene: TRBV5-1
j_gene: TRBJ2-1

CDR3aa: CASSQGTVKTYEQYF
CDR3nt: TGTGCCAGCTCACAAGGGACAGTCAAAACCTACGAGCAGTACTTC
d_gene: TRBD1
abundance: NA
v_gene: TRBV18
j_gene: TRBJ2-7

CDR3aa: CASSYLGTANTEAFF
CDR3nt: TGTGCCAGCAGTTACCTTGGGACAGCGAACACTGAAGCTTTCTTT
d_gene: TRBD1
abundance: NA
v_gene: TRBV6-2/TRBV6-3
j_gene: TRBJ1-1

CDR3aa: CASSLAGQGQAYEQYF
CDR3nt: TGCGCCAGCAGCTTGGCCGGGCAGGGCCAAGCCTACGAGCAGTACTTC
d_gene: NA
abundance: NA
v_gene: TRBV5-1
j_gene: TRBJ2-7

CDR3aa: CASSPPSRNEQFF
CDR3nt: TGTGCCAGCAGCCCGCCTTCGAGGAATGAGCAGTTCTTC
d_gene: NA
abundance: NA
v_gene: TRBV6-2/TRBV6-3
j_gene: TRBJ2-1

CDR3aa: CASSPQGVLTNEKLFF
CDR3nt: TGTGCCAGCTCACCACAGGGAGTTTTGACTAATGAAAAACTGTTTTTT
d_gene: NA
abundance: NA
v_gene: TRBV18
j_gene: TRBJ1-4

CDR3aa: CASSPGQLYGYTF
CDR3nt: TGTGCCAGCAGCCCGGGACAGCTCTATGGCTACACCTTC
d_gene: TRBD1
abundance: NA
v_gene: TRBV6-6
j_gene: TRBJ1-2

CDR3aa: CASSGGQGTEAFF
CDR3nt: TGTGCCAGCAGCGGGGGACAGGGTACTGAAGCTTTCTTT
d_gene: TRBD1
abundance: NA
v_gene: TRBV5-4
j_gene: TRBJ1-1

CDR3aa: CASSHTGTGGASGANVLTF
CDR3nt: TGTGCCAGCAGCCATACCGGGACAGGGGGCGCTTCTGGGGCCAACGTCCTGACTTTC
d_gene: TRBD1
abundance: NA
v_gene: TRBV4-2
j_gene: TRBJ2-6

CDR3aa: CASLDRHQETQYF
CDR3nt: TGTGCCAGCCTCGACAGACACCAAGAGACCCAGTACTTC
d_gene: NA
abundance: NA
v_gene: TRBV12-3/TRBV12-4
j_gene: TRBJ2-5

CDR3aa: CASFSGASGYTF
CDR3nt: TGTGCCAGTTTTTCAGGGGCAAGTGGCTACACCTTC
d_gene: NA
abundance: NA
v_gene: TRBV19
j_gene: TRBJ1-2

CDR3aa: CASRLGGTNTGELFF
CDR3nt: TGTGCCAGTCGGTTGGGCGGGACGAACACCGGGGAGCTGTTTTTT
d_gene: NA
abundance: NA
v_gene: TRBV19
j_gene: TRBJ2-2

CDR3aa: CAISTRGSDNEQFF
CDR3nt: TGTGCCATCAGTACTAGGGGGAGCGACAATGAGCAGTTCTTC
d_gene: NA
abundance: NA
v_gene: TRBV10-3
j_gene: TRBJ2-1